The 26 T cell receptor beta chains presented below share a single source sample, sequenced in a study of neurological immune-mediated disorders. TCRdb called the 5' RACE reads again in MiXCR, with one record for every CDR3 protein. Of 120,000 or so distinct CDR3 sequences detected, roughly 3.2% appear once; the ten largest clones hold 1.3%. Specimen: PBMCs. These receptors were taken from a woman aged 25 to 39 with multiple sclerosis.

This clonotype was recorded a few times. V gene TRBV20-1 combines with J gene TRBJ1-5; D ambiguous. V was clipped by 0 bases and J by 5 bases, with 5 bases between them. CDR1 is DFQATT and CDR2 is SNEGSKA in the germline V gene (reference sequence). The CDR3 totals 12 residues. The CDR3: CSARDGDQPQHF. For the CDR3, the DNA is TGCAGTGCTAGAGACGGAGATCAGCCCCAGCATTTT.

In this sample, this clonotype turned up many times. One end of the junction does not line up with germline, which may come from a read error. This chain links TRBV5-1 with TRBJ1-2; perhaps TRBD1 as D (5 bases). The CDR3 has 13 residues. Germline V CDR1 and CDR2: SGHRS, YFSETQ. As DNA, the CDR3 is TGTGCCAGCAGCTTGGCGGGGGACTATGGCTACACCTTC. Its protein product is CASSLAGDYGYTF.

This clonotype turned up a few times. This sequence joins TRBV6-5 and TRBJ1-1, with D possibly being TRBD1 (5 bases). This CDR3 region has 13 residues. Trimming took off 7 bases at V and 3 bases at J, with 12 bases between the two ends. Germline V gives CDR1 MNHEY, CDR2 SVGAGI. The CDR3 sequence: CASKPGRHTEAFF. Written as DNA, the CDR3 is TGTGCCAGCAAGCCAGGGCGGCACACTGAAGCTTTCTTT.

This clonotype was seen many times. This rearrangement joins TRBV5-6 to TRBJ2-3; 8 bases agree with TRBD2. The CDR3 has 16 residues. The J segment lost 8 bases and the V segment lost 0 bases, leaving 11 bases of the junction unmatched. The germline V gene encodes CDR1 SGHDT and CDR2 YYEEEE. The CDR3 reads CASSLEVAGLGGTQYF. In DNA form, the CDR3 reads TGTGCCAGCAGCTTGGAGGTAGCGGGGTTGGGTGGTACGCAGTATTTT.

This clonotype was seen repeatedly, ten times or more. The chain carries TRBV12-3 or TRBV12-4 and TRBJ1-1; D not certain. The CDR3 length is 14 residues. With 5 bases removed from V and 1 base from J, the gap between germline ends came to 11 bases. The DNA for the CDR3 is TGTGCCAGCAGTCCCCGGACCGCGAACACTGAAGCTTTCTTT. As protein: CASSPRTANTEAFF.

This clonotype was found many times. The J gene is TRBJ1-1, the V gene TRBV30; 11 bases map to TRBD1. Losses at the gene ends were 3 bases for V and 8 bases for J; bases not matched to a gene: 5. Germline V CDR1 and CDR2: GTSNPN, SVGIG (reference sequence). CDR3 size: 13 residues. The CDR3 loop is CAWSRDRGGEAFF. In DNA, the CDR3 is TGTGCCTGGAGCCGGGACAGGGGGGGCGAAGCTTTCTTT.

This clonotype occurred many times. The chain has TRBV27 and TRBJ1-5; D might be TRBD1 (5 bases). Between the trimmed V and J ends, which lost 1 base and 2 bases, there was a span of 15 bases. The CDR3 loop spans 17 amino acids. Germline V gene data show CDR1 as MNHEY and CDR2 as SMNVEV (reference sequence). Here the CDR3 reads CASSLFGDRYGNQPQHF. The CDR3 region has the DNA TGTGCCAGCAGTTTATTTGGGGACCGGTATGGCAATCAGCCCCAGCATTTT.

J is TRBJ2-3 and V is TRBV7-2; TRBD2 is a possible D gene (6 bases). The CDR3 consists of 12 residues. Germline V gene sequence: CDR1 SGHTA, CDR2 FQGNSA. Trimming pared 4 bases from V and 8 bases from J, leaving 10 bases between. CDR3 residues: CASSSGGTTQYF. In nucleotides, the CDR3 is TGTGCCAGCAGCTCCGGGGGAACTACGCAGTATTTT.

This clonotype was recorded at least ten times. The chain joins TRBV27 to TRBJ1-6; D is undetermined. CDR3 length: 14 residues. Germline loops: CDR1 MNHEY, CDR2 SMNVEV (reference sequence). V shed 2 bases and J shed 9 bases, with 11 bases lying between them. The CDR3 region is CASSLKGMVSPLHF. CDR3 nucleotides: TGTGCCAGCAGTTTAAAGGGCATGGTTTCACCCCTCCACTTT.

At least ten counts were recorded for this clonotype. The chain has TRBV4-3 and TRBJ2-1; 8 bases match TRBD2. Per the germline V gene, CDR1 is LGHNA and CDR2 is YSLEER. The CDR3 is 17 amino acids. Losses at the gene ends were 0 bases for V and 0 bases for J; bases not matched to a gene: 4. The DNA of the CDR3 is TGCGCCAGCAGCCAAGATCCCAGCGGGAGCTCCTACAATGAGCAGTTCTTC. Protein product: CASSQDPSGSSYNEQFF.

This clonotype was observed many times. The V gene is TRBV6-5, the J gene TRBJ1-3; D ambiguous. Trimming cost V 2 bases and J 3 bases, with 14 bases left between them. CDR3 size: 16 residues. Germline V gives CDR1 MNHEY, CDR2 SVGAGI. The CDR3 region is CASSYEGGIGGNTIYF. The CDR3 DNA reads TGTGCCAGCAGTTACGAGGGAGGGATAGGTGGAAACACCATATATTTT.

The sample holds many counts of this clonotype. The genes are TRBV7-2 and TRBJ2-7, with 10 bases matching TRBD2. The V gene's germline CDR1 is SGHTA and CDR2 FQGNSA. The V segment lost 5 bases and the J segment 2 bases; nucleotides outside the gene matches: 3. CDR3 length: 14 residues. The CDR3 nucleotides are TGTGCCAGCAGCCGGACTAGCGGCACCTACGAGCAGTACTTC. Amino acids: CASSRTSGTYEQYF.

The CDR3 loop is CSAKGRGASPYEQYF. The CDR3 DNA is TGCAGTGCTAAAGGGAGGGGGGCGTCCCCCTACGAGCAGTACTTC. The gene calls are TRBV20-1 and TRBJ2-7; a weak D match, TRBD2 (7 bases). The germline CDR1 and CDR2 sequences are DFQATT and SNEGSKA (reference sequence). The CDR3 has 15 residues. Trimming removed 4 bases from V and 2 bases from J, with 18 bases in between.

This clonotype was found many times. The chain joins TRBV7-2 to TRBJ2-7, with D possibly being TRBD2 (6 bases). Germline V gene sequence: CDR1 SGHTA, CDR2 FQGNSA. CDR3 length: 15 amino acids. Trimming removed 5 bases from V and 7 bases from J, with 21 bases in between. CDR3 nucleotide sequence: TGTGCCAGCAGCGACTCTCCGTGGGGGGACGGGGAGCAGTACTTC. This encodes CASSDSPWGDGEQYF.

This clonotype was counted at least ten times. V gene TRBV7-2 combines with J gene TRBJ2-1, with D possibly matching TRBD1 (5 bases). CDR3 length equals 11 residues. Per the germline V gene, CDR1 is SGHTA and CDR2 is FQGNSA. Trimming took off 11 bases at V and 7 bases at J, with 12 bases between the two ends. The CDR3, as DNA: TGTGCCGCAGGGTTGTGGAATGAGCAGTTCTTC. Translated: CAAGLWNEQFF.

There are many counts of this clonotype. The J gene is TRBJ1-5, the V gene TRBV20-1; 9 nucleotides agree with TRBD1. Germline CDR1 and CDR2: DFQATT and SNEGSKA (reference sequence). V lost 5 bases and J lost 4; bases outside the gene matches: 3. This CDR3 has 13 amino acids. In DNA, the CDR3 is TGCAGTGCTTCCGGGACAGGGAATCAGCCCCAGCATTTT. Its translation: CSASGTGNQPQHF.

This clonotype was counted at least ten times. The chain has TRBV7-2 and TRBJ1-4, with D hard to call. The V and J ends lost 6 bases and 0 bases respectively, with 8 bases between them. The CDR3 length is 14 residues. Germline CDR1 and CDR2: SGHTA and FQGNSA. Here the CDR3 DNA reads TGTGCCAGCAGTAGGTTTGCAACTAATGAAAAACTGTTTTTT. Residues: CASSRFATNEKLFF.

This clonotype was seen many times. The chain recombines TRBV20-1 with TRBJ2-7; 9 bases map to TRBD2. V trimming: 3 bases; J trimming: 0 bases; junction bases outside the gene matches: 6. CDR1 and CDR2 (germline): DFQATT, SNEGSKA (reference sequence). The CDR3 sequence is 15 residues long. CDR3 DNA sequence: TGCAGTGCTAGGGCTAGCGGGGATTCCTCCTACGAGCAGTACTTC. Translation: CSARASGDSSYEQYF.

This clonotype came up many times. CDR3 sequence: CASSQDSTGVNSPLHF. The CDR3 region has the DNA TGCGCCAGCAGCCAAGATAGCACAGGGGTTAATTCACCCCTCCACTTT. The V call is TRBV4-3, the J call TRBJ1-6; 7 positions agree with TRBD1. The CDR3 is 16 residues long. V was pared by 0 bases and J by 6 bases, with 5 bases of the junction left unmatched. Germline V CDR1 and CDR2: LGHNA, YSLEER.

This clonotype came up many times. The chain has TRBV20-1 and TRBJ2-3, with 7 bases aligning to TRBD1. The CDR3 spans 13 residues. Unmatched junction bases numbered 8, after V lost 5 bases and J lost 6 bases. Per the germline V gene, CDR1 is DFQATT and CDR2 is SNEGSKA (reference sequence). The CDR3 loop is CSAWAGQADTQYF. In DNA form, the CDR3 reads TGCAGTGCTTGGGCCGGACAGGCGGATACGCAGTATTTT.

The V call is TRBV7-6, the J call TRBJ2-1, with unresolved D. Germline CDR1 SGHVS, CDR2 FNYEAQ. Deletions cut 7 bases from V and 6 bases from J, with 16 bases between. CDR3 size: 14 residues. This CDR3 reads CASIETPISNEQFF. For the CDR3, the DNA is TGTGCCAGCATCGAGACGCCGATAAGCAATGAGCAGTTCTTC. Variable domain in full (rest from reference TRBV7-6 and TRBJ2-1): GAGVSQSPRYKVTKRGQDVALRCDPISGHVSLYWYRQALGQGPEFLTYFNYEAQQDKSGLPNDRFSAERPEGSISTLTIQRTEQRDSAMYRCASIETPISNEQFFGPGTRLTVL.

This clonotype was counted many times. CDR3 region: CSATRQGSNQPQHF. CDR3 DNA sequence: TGCAGTGCTACCAGACAGGGGAGCAATCAGCCCCAGCATTTT. The rearrangement uses TRBV20-1 and TRBJ1-5; 8 bases are a match to TRBD1. Germline V gives CDR1 DFQATT, CDR2 SNEGSKA (reference sequence). CDR3 size: 14 residues. The V and J ends lost 4 bases and 1 base, in that order; junction bases with no gene match: 3.

Many counts were recorded for this clonotype. The chain joins TRBV5-1 to TRBJ2-3; TRBD1 agrees at 7 bases. Losses at the gene ends were 0 bases for V and 3 bases for J; bases not matched to a gene: 4. There are 15 residues in the CDR3. Per germline, CDR1 SGHRS and CDR2 YFSETQ. The CDR3 is CASSLDNRGTDTQYF. DNA of the CDR3: TGCGCCAGCAGCTTGGATAACAGGGGTACAGATACGCAGTATTTT.

In this sample, this clonotype turned up a few times. The chain recombines TRBV7-2 with TRBJ2-1, with TRBD2 identical over 10 bases. The CDR3 sequence is 15 residues long. J lost 4 bases, V lost 3 bases, and 3 bases had no gene match. The germline CDR1 and CDR2 sequences are SGHTA and FQGNSA. CDR3 amino acids: CASSLGLATYNEQFF. The CDR3 bases are TGTGCCAGCAGCTTGGGACTAGCGACGTACAATGAGCAGTTCTTC.

The sample holds many counts of this clonotype. The chain carries TRBV20-1 and TRBJ1-2; no definite D call. The ends were cut back, 0 bases at V and 5 bases at J, with 4 bases in the middle. This CDR3 has 11 residues. CDR1 is DFQATT and CDR2 is SNEGSKA in the germline V gene (reference sequence). The CDR3 nucleotides are TGCAGTGCTAGAGACCGTTATGGCTACACCTTC. It codes for CSARDRYGYTF.

This clonotype was counted at least ten times. This chain connects TRBV29-1 to TRBJ2-3; 8 bases are a match to TRBD2. The CDR3 is 15 residues long. Per the germline V gene, CDR1 is SQVTM and CDR2 is ANQGSEA. Trimming removed 2 bases from V and 2 bases from J; junction bases left unmatched: 6. The CDR3 sequence is CSVESPSGYTDTQYF. CDR3 DNA: TGCAGCGTTGAATCGCCTAGCGGGTACACAGATACGCAGTATTTT.